In its sample, the clone carrying this T cell receptor (beta chain) was seen a few times. Its antigen is undetermined. V dropped 3 bases and J dropped 1 base, with 14 bases sitting between them. The germline gives CDR1 SNHLY, CDR2 FYNNEI. CDR3 length: 16 residues. TCRdb ran MiXCR on the 5' RACE reads and lists one entry per CDR3 protein. The table includes 1,800,000 or so distinct CDR3 sequences, under 35% detected once. The data were taken from a study of identical twins. Study-wide results and caveats: Conclusions leaned on cross-sectional statistical analysis and did not track the same donors over time. Surplus twin overlap in beta out-of-frame sequences was less pronounced.

The gene calls are TRBV2 and TRBJ2-3; TRBD1 or TRBD2 may be the D gene (6 bases each). This TCR derives from a newborn girl in good health. What was sequenced was cord blood. The CDR3 loop is CASSEGGQGRTDTQYF. The CDR3 DNA is TGTGCCAGCAGTGAGGGGGGCCAGGGGCGCACAGATACGCAGTATTTT. Looking up the rest from reference TRBV2 and TRBJ2-3 gives the full variable domain: EPEVTQTPSHQVTQMGQEVILRCVPISNHLYFYWYRQILGQKVEFLVSFYNNEISEKSEIFDDQFSVERPDGSNFTLKIRSTKLEDSAMYFCASSEGGQGRTDTQYFGPGTRLTVL.